The clone carrying this T cell receptor beta chain was found a few times. Its antigen is not known. This sample stems from a study of identical twins. Study-wide results and caveats: Cord blood's abundant beta clonotypes had fewer insertions, unlike memory repertoires. The authors drew conclusions from cross-sectional statistical analysis rather than following the same donors. The presence of invariant MAIT and iNKT cells could partly confound analyses of zero-insertion sequences.

TCRdb called the 5' RACE reads again in MiXCR, with one record for every CDR3 protein. The table has 1.5 million to 2 million distinct CDR3 sequences, less than 35% seen once; the top ten hold about 0.27%. The V gene lost 4 bases and the J gene lost 2 bases, with 14 bases spanning the gap. Germline V lookup: CDR1 DFQATT, CDR2 SNEGSKA (reference sequence). The CDR3 sequence is 14 residues long. Sequenced input: cord blood. The receptor comes from a newborn girl in good health. This rearrangement joins TRBV20-1 to TRBJ2-5; D may correspond to TRBD1 or TRBD2 (5 bases each). CDR3 coding DNA: TGCAGTGCTAACCTGGGGGAGTCACAAGAGACCCAGTACTTC. The encoded protein is CSANLGESQETQYF.